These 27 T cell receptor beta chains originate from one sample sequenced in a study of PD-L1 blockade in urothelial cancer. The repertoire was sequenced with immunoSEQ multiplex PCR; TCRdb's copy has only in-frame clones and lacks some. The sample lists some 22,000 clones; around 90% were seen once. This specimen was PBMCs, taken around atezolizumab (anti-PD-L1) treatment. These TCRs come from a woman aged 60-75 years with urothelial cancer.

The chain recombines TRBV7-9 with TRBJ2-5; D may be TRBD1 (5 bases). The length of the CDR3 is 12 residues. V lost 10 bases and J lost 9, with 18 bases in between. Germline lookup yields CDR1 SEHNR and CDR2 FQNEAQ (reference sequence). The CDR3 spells CAITDTRQSQYF. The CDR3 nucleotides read TGTGCCATCACGGACACTCGCCAGTCCCAGTACTTC.

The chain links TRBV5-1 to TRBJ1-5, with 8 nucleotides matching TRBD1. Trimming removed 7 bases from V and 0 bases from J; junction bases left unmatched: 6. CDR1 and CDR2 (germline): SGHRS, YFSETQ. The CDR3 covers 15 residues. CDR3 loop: CASSWTGNSNQPQHF. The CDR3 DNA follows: TGCGCCAGCTCGTGGACAGGGAATAGCAATCAGCCCCAGCATTTT.

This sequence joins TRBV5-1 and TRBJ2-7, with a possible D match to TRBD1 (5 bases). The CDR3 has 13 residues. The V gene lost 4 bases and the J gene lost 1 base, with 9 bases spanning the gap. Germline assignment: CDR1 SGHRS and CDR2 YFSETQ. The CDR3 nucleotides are TGCGCCAGCAGCGCTGGGGCTTCCTACGAGCAGTACTTC. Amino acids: CASSAGASYEQYF.

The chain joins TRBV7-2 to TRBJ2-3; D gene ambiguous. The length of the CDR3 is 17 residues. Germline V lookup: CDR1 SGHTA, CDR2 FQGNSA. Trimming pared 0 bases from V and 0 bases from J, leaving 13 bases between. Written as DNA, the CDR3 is TGTGCCAGCAGCTTAGCCGCGGCAGCCGCTAGCACAGATACGCAGTATTTT. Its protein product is CASSLAAAAASTDTQYF.

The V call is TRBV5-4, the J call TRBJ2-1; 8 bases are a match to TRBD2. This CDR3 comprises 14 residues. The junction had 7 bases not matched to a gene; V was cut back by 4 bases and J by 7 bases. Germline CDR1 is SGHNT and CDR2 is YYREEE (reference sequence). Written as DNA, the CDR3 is TGTGCCAGCAGCGCCTGGACTAGCAGAAATGAGCAGTTCTTC. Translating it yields CASSAWTSRNEQFF.

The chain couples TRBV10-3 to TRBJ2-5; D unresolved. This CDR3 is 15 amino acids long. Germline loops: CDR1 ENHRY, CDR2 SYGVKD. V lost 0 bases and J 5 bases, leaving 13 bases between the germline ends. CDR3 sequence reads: CAISESVNPMETQYF. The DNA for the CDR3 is TGTGCCATCAGTGAGTCCGTTAACCCTATGGAGACCCAGTACTTC.

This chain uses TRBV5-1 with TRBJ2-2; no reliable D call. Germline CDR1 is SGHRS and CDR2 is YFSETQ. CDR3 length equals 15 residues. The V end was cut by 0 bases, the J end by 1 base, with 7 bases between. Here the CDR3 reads CASSLAAKNTGELFF. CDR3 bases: TGCGCCAGCAGCTTGGCCGCTAAGAACACCGGGGAGCTGTTTTTT.

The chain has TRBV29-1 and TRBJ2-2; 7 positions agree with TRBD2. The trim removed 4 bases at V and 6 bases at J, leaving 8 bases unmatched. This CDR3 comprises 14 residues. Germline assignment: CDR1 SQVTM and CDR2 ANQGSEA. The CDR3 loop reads CSVAVSGIAGELFF. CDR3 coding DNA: TGCAGCGTTGCGGTAAGCGGGATCGCCGGGGAGCTGTTTTTT.

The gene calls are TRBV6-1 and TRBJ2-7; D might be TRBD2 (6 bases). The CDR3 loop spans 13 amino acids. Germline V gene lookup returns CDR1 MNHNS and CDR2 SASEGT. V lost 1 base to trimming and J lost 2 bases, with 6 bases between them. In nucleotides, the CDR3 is TGTGCCAGCAGTGAAGGGGGGGCCTACGAGCAGTACTTC. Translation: CASSEGGAYEQYF.

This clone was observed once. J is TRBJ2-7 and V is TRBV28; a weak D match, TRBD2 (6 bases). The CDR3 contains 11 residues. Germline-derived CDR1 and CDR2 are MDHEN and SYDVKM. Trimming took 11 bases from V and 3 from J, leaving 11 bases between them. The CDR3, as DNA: TGTGCCTGCGGGATCCACTACGAGCAGTACTTC. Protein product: CACGIHYEQYF.

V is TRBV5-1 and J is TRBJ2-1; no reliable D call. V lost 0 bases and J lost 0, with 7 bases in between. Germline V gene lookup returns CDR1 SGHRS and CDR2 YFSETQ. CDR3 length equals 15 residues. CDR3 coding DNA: TGCGCCAGCAGCTTGGCCTTCAGCTCCTACAATGAGCAGTTCTTC. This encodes CASSLAFSSYNEQFF.

CDR3 in DNA: TGTGCCAGCAGCCTCACCAAGGGGCTGACGAACGAGCAGTACTTC. Its translation is CASSLTKGLTNEQYF. This chain connects TRBV4-2 to TRBJ2-7, with D possibly TRBD1 on 5 matching bases. CDR3 length: 15 amino acids. V was clipped by 4 bases and J by 5 bases, with 18 bases between them. Germline V lookup: CDR1 LGHNA, CDR2 YNFKEQ.

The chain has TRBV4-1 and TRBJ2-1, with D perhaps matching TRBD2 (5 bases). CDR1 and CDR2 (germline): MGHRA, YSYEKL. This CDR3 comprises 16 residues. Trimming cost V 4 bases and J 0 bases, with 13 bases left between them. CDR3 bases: TGCGCCAGCAGCCGTGGGGAGCTCTACTCCTACAATGAGCAGTTCTTC. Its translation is CASSRGELYSYNEQFF.

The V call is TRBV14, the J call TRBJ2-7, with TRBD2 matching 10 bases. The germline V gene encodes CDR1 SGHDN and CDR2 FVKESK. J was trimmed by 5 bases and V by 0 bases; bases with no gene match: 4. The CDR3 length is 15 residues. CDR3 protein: CASSQETSGSDEQYF. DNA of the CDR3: TGTGCCAGCAGCCAAGAGACTAGCGGGTCTGACGAGCAGTACTTC.

CDR3 coding DNA: TGCAGTGCTATCGGGGGTAATGAAGCTTTCTTT. Translation: CSAIGGNEAFF. The chain joins TRBV20-1 to TRBJ1-1; a weak D match, TRBD1 (5 bases). V dropped 4 bases and J dropped 7 bases, with 10 bases sitting between them. From germline, CDR1 is DFQATT and CDR2 SNEGSKA (reference sequence). This CDR3 region has 11 residues.

Here the CDR3 reads CASSLNHGQGAKETQYF. CDR3 nucleotides: TGCGCCAGCAGCTTGAACCACGGACAGGGGGCAAAAGAGACCCAGTACTTC. The chain has TRBV5-1 and TRBJ2-5; TRBD1 agrees at 11 bases. This CDR3 region has 17 residues. Losses at the gene ends were 1 base for V and 3 bases for J; bases not matched to a gene: 8. Germline CDR1 is SGHRS and CDR2 is YFSETQ.

CDR3 nucleotide sequence: TGTGCCAGTAGTAGCAACGGTGAGCAGTTCTTC. Residues: CASSSNGEQFF. The gene calls are TRBV19 and TRBJ2-1; D is unclear. This CDR3 is built from 11 residues. Trimming cost V 4 bases and J 9 bases, with 7 bases left between them. In germline, CDR1 is LNHDA, CDR2 SQIVND (reference sequence). Supplemented by reference TRBV19 and TRBJ2-1, the full variable domain reads DGGITQSPKYLFRKEGQNVTLSCEQNLNHDAMYWYRQDPGQGLRLIYYSQIVNDFQKGDIAEGYSVSREKKESFPLTVTSAQKNPTAFYLCASSSNGEQFFGPGTRLTVL.

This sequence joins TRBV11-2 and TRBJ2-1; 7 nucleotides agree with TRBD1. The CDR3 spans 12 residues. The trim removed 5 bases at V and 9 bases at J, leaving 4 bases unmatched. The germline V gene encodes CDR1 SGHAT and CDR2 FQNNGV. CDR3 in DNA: TGTGCCAGCAGCCACGGGGACAGTGAGCAGTTCTTC. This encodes CASSHGDSEQFF.

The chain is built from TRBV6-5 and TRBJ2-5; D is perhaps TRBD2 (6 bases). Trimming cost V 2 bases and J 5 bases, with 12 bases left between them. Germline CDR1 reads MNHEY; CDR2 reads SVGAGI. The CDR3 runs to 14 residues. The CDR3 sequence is CASSYVGRWETQYF. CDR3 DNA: TGTGCCAGCAGTTACGTGGGGAGGTGGGAGACCCAGTACTTC.

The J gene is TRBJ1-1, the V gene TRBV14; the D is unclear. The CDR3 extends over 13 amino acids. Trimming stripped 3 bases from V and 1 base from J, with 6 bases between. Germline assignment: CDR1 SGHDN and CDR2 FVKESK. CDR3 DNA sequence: TGTGCCAGCAGCCAGTACAGGAACACTGAAGCTTTCTTT. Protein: CASSQYRNTEAFF. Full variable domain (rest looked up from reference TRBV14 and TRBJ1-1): EAGVTQFPSHSVIEKGQTVTLRCDPISGHDNLYWYRRVMGKEIKFLLHFVKESKQDESGMPNNRFLAERTGGTYSTLKVQPAELEDSGVYFCASSQYRNTEAFFGQGTRLTVV.

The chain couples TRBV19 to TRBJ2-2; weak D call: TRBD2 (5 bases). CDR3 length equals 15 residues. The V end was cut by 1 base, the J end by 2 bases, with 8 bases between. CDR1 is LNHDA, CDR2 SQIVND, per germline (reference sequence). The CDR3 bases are TGTGCCAGTAGTATAGTGGGAGTAAACACCGGGGAGCTGTTTTTT. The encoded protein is CASSIVGVNTGELFF. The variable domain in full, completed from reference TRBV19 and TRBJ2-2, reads DGGITQSPKYLFRKEGQNVTLSCEQNLNHDAMYWYRQDPGQGLRLIYYSQIVNDFQKGDIAEGYSVSREKKESFPLTVTSAQKNPTAFYLCASSIVGVNTGELFFGEGSRLTVL.

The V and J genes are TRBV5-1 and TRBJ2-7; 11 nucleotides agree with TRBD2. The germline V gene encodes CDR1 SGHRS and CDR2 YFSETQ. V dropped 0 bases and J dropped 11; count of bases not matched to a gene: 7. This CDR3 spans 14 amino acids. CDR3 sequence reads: CASSLGDSGREEYF. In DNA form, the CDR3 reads TGCGCCAGCAGCTTGGGTGATAGCGGGAGGGAGGAGTACTTC.

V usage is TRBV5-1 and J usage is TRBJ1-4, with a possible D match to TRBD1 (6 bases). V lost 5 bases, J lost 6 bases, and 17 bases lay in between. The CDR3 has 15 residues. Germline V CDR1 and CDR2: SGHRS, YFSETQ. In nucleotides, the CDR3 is TGCGCCAGCAGAAGACAGGCGGCAGTGTATGAAAAACTGTTTTTT. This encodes CASRRQAAVYEKLFF.

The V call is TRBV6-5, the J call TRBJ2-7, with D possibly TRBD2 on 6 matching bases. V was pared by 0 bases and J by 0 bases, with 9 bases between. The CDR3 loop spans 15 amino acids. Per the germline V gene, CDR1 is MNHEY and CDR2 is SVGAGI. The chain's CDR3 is CASSYSGRSSYEQYF. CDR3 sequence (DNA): TGTGCCAGCAGTTACTCGGGGAGGAGCTCCTACGAGCAGTACTTC.

The CDR3 loop reads CASSQDRPEQGISREQYF. The DNA for the CDR3 is TGCGCCAGCAGCCAAGACCGCCCCGAGCAGGGTATATCTCGGGAGCAGTACTTC. The chain combines TRBV4-1 with TRBJ2-7; possible D gene TRBD1, 5 bases. V lost 0 bases to trimming and J lost 7 bases, with 25 bases between them. Germline lookup yields CDR1 MGHRA and CDR2 YSYEKL. The CDR3 length is 18 residues.

The chain's CDR3 is CASSLEGVSNQPQHF. CDR3 nucleotide sequence: TGTGCCAGCAGCTTGGAAGGGGTTAGCAATCAGCCCCAGCATTTT. V and J are TRBV5-5 and TRBJ1-5; the D gene is possibly TRBD1 (5 bases). CDR3 length: 15 amino acids. With 0 bases removed from V and 0 bases from J, the gap between germline ends came to 7 bases. Germline CDR1 SGHKS, CDR2 YYEKEE (reference sequence).

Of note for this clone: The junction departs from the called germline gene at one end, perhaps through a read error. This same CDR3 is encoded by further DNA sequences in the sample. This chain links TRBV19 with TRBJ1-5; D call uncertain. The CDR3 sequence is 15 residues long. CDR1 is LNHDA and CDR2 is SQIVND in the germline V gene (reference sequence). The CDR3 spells CASSIGQVSNQPQHF. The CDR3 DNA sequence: TGTGCCAGTAGTATAGGGCAGGTGAGCAATCAGCCTCAGCATTTT.